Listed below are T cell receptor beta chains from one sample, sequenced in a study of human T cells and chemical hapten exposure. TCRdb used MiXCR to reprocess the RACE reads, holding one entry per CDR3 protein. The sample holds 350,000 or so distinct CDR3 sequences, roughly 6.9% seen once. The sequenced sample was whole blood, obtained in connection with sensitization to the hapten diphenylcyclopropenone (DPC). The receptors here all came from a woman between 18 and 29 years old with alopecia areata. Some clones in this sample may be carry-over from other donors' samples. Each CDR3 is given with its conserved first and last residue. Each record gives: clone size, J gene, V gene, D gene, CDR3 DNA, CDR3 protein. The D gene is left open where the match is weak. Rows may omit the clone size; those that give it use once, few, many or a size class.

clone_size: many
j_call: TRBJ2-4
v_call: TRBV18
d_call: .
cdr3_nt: TGTGCCAGCTCACCACCTGACGGGTCGTGGGTACAGTACTTC
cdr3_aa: CASSPPDGSWVQYF

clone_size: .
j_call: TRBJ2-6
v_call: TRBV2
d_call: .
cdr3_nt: TGTGCCAGCAGTGAGAAGGGCCATAGGGCCAACGTCCTGACTTTC
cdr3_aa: CASSEKGHRANVLTF

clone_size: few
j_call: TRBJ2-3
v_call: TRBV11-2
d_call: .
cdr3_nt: TGTGCCAGCAGCTTAGAGGTCTGGGGGGCCCTAGAAGATACGCAGTATTTT
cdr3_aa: CASSLEVWGALEDTQYF

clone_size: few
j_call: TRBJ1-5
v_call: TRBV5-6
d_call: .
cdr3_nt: TGTGCCAGCAGCTTGGCCTTAGGTAATCAGCCCCAGCATTTT
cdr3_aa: CASSLALGNQPQHF

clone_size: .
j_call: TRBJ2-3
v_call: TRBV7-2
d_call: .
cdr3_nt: TGTGCCAGCAGCCCGAAAGGTTCAGATACGCAGTATTTT
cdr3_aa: CASSPKGSDTQYF

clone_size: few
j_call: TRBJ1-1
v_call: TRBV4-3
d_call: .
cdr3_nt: TGCGCCAGCAGCCAAGCAACAGGGCAGAATGAAGCTTTCTTT
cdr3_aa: CASSQATGQNEAFF

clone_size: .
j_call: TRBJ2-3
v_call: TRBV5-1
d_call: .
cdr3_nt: TGCGCCAGCAGACGCACCGGTACAGATACGCAGTATTTT
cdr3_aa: CASRRTGTDTQYF

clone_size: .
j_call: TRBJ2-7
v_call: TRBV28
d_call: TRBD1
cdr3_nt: TGTGCCAGCAGGCCCGGGACAGGACACTACGAGCAGTACTTC
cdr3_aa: CASRPGTGHYEQYF

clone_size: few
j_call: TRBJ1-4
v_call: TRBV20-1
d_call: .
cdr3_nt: TGCAGTGCTAGCCCCGACACTCGGCTTAATGAAAAACTGTTTTTT
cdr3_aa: CSASPDTRLNEKLFF

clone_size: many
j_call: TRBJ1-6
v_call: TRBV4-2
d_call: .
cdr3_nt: TGTGCCAGCAGCCAGCTACAGGGAGTCGATAATTCACCCCTCCACTTT
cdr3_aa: CASSQLQGVDNSPLHF

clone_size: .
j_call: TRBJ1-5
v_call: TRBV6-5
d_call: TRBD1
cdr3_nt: TGTGCCAGCAGCCACGGGACAGGGTCTAATCAGCCCCAGCATTTT
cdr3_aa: CASSHGTGSNQPQHF

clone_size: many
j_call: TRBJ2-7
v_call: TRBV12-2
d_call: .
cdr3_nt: TGTGCAAGTCGCCCCCTACCCCGGACTAGATTGTGGGAGCAGTACTTC
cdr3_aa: CASRPLPRTRLWEQYF

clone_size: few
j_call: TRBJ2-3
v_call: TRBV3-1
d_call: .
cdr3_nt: TGTGCCAGCAGCCAACCGCGGGACCCCCGAGATACGCAGTATTTT
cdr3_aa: CASSQPRDPRDTQYF

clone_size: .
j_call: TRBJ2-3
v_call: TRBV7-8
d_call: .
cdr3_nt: TGTGCCAGCAGCTTAGGCCCGGACTTTCAAGATACGCAGTATTTT
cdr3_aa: CASSLGPDFQDTQYF

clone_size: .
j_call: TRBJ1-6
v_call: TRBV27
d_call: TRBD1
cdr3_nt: TGTGCCAGCAGCCCACACCGGGACAGCAATAATTCACCCCTCCACTTT
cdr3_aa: CASSPHRDSNNSPLHF

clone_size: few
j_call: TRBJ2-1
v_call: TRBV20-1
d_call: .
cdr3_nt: TGCAGTGCTAGAGTCTCTTCCGGGGGAGGCAGGAATGAGCAGTTCTTC
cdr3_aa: CSARVSSGGGRNEQFF

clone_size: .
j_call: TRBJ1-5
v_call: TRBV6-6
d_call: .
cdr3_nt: TGTGCCAGCAGTTATGGCTTCGACAATCAGCCCCAGCATTTT
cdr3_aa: CASSYGFDNQPQHF

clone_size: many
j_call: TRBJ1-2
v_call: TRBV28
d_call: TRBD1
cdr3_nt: TGTGCCAGCAAAAAGTCATTGGACAGGGGTGGCTACACCTTC
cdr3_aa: CASKKSLDRGGYTF

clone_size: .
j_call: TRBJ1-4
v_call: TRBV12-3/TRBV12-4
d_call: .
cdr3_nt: TGTGCCAGCAGCTTAGAAGACAGCTTTAATGAAAAACTGTTTTTT
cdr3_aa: CASSLEDSFNEKLFF

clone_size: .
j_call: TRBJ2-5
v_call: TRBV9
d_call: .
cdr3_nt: TGTGCCAGCAGCGTAGGGGGTGTAATGGGGACCCAGTACTTC
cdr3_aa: CASSVGGVMGTQYF

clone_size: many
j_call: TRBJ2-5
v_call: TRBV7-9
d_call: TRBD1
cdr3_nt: TGTGCCAGCAGCCCACAGGGGCGGGAAGAGACCCAGTACTTC
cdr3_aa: CASSPQGREETQYF

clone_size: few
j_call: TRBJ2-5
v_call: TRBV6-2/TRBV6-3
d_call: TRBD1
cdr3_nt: TGTGCCAGCAGCCGAACAGGACAGGGCCCTCCGGGCGAGACCCAGTACTTC
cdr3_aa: CASSRTGQGPPGETQYF

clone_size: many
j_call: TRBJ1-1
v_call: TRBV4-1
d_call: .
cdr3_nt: TGCGCCAGCAGAGGGCCCCTCAGGAACACTGAAGCTTTCTTT
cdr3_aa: CASRGPLRNTEAFF

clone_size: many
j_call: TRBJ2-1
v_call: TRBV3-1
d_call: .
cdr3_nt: TGTGCCAGCAGCCAAGAGCGGCTTAGAGGACTAACCCAGAATGAGCAGTTCTTC
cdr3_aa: CASSQERLRGLTQNEQFF

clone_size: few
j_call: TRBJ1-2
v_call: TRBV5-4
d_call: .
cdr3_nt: TGTGCCAGCAGTTCGCGACAGGTACGGCCTAACTATGGCTACACCTTC
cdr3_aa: CASSSRQVRPNYGYTF

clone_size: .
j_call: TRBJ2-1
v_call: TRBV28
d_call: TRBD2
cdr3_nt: TGTGCCAGCAGTACTAGCGGGGGTATTGGGCAGTTCTTC
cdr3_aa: CASSTSGGIGQFF

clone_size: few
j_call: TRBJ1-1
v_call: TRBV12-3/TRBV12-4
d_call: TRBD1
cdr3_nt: TGTGCCAGCAGTTTTCAGGGGGAGAGCGCTGAAGCTTTCTTT
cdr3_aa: CASSFQGESAEAFF